One sample yielded the 8 T cell receptor beta chains listed below, sequenced in a study of OX40 agonist ivuxolimab in advanced cancers. Generated by immunoSEQ multiplex PCR, the TCRdb table keeps only in-frame clones and is missing some. Among about 86,000 clones, 91% were seen once, and the ten largest hold more than 8.5%. The input for sequencing was CD4+ or CD8+ T cells sorted from blood, taken in a trial of the OX40 agonist ivuxolimab. These receptors all stem from an adult with an advanced solid tumor such as melanoma, head and neck, liver or kidney cancer.

The chain couples TRBV6-1 to TRBJ2-7; no clear D gene. Trimming removed 6 bases from V and 6 bases from J, with 9 bases in between. The CDR3 extends over 11 amino acids. Germline V gene lookup returns CDR1 MNHNS and CDR2 SASEGT. In nucleotides, the CDR3 is TGTGCCAGCAGACAAGCAGGCGAGCAGTACTTC. It codes for CASRQAGEQYF.

This chain links TRBV5-1 with TRBJ2-7; D could derive from TRBD1 or TRBD2 (6 bases each). Trimming cost V 0 bases and J 6 bases, with 13 bases left between them. The CDR3 has 14 residues. Per the germline V gene, CDR1 is SGHRS and CDR2 is YFSETQ. This CDR3 is CASSLVGGSREQYF. The CDR3 DNA reads TGCGCCAGCAGCTTGGTCGGGGGCTCGCGCGAGCAGTACTTC.

The chain couples TRBV2 to TRBJ1-6; 11 nucleotides match TRBD1. Germline V gene sequence: CDR1 SNHLY, CDR2 FYNNEI. The length of the CDR3 is 16 residues. J gave up 0 bases and V 6 bases, and 1 base lay outside the gene matches. CDR3 DNA: TGTGCCAGCAGCGGGACAGGGGGCTCCTATAATTCACCCCTCCACTTT. This encodes CASSGTGGSYNSPLHF.

This chain connects TRBV2 to TRBJ2-1, with 11 bases that match TRBD2. The germline V gene encodes CDR1 SNHLY and CDR2 FYNNEI. This CDR3 spans 16 amino acids. Trimming took 4 bases from V and 12 from J; bases not matched to a gene: 14. This chain's CDR3 is CASSGFKLAGAVRQFF. For the CDR3, the DNA is TGTGCCAGCAGTGGCTTCAAACTAGCGGGAGCGGTGCGGCAGTTCTTC. Variable domain in full (rest from reference TRBV2 and TRBJ2-1): EPEVTQTPSHQVTQMGQEVILRCVPISNHLYFYWYRQILGQKVEFLVSFYNNEISEKSEIFDDQFSVERPDGSNFTLKIRSTKLEDSAMYFCASSGFKLAGAVRQFFGPGTRLTVL.

V and J are TRBV28 and TRBJ2-1; D uncertain. Germline V gene sequence: CDR1 MDHEN, CDR2 SYDVKM. The CDR3 is 11 residues long. The V end was cut by 3 bases, the J end by 6 bases, with 3 bases between. In DNA form, the CDR3 reads TGTGCCAGCAGTTTCACCAATGAGCAGTTCTTC. This encodes CASSFTNEQFF.

The V and J genes are TRBV10-3 and TRBJ2-7; D possibly corresponds to TRBD1 (6 bases). The V end was cut by 3 bases, the J end by 4 bases, with 10 bases between. The germline CDR1 and CDR2 sequences are ENHRY and SYGVKD. The CDR3 consists of 13 residues. The CDR3 is CAISDPGQYEQYF. The CDR3 region has the DNA TGTGCCATCAGTGACCCCGGACAGTACGAGCAGTACTTC.

This chain connects TRBV10-1 to TRBJ2-7; D remains unclear. The V gene's germline CDR1 is WNHNN and CDR2 SYGVQD (reference sequence). The CDR3 is 13 amino acids. The V gene lost 2 bases and the J gene lost 3 bases, with 8 bases spanning the gap. The CDR3 sequence is CASSEEVGYEQYF. CDR3 nucleotides: TGCGCCAGCAGTGAGGAGGTCGGCTACGAGCAGTACTTC.

The chain has TRBV10-2 and TRBJ1-1; 8 bases match TRBD1. This CDR3 comprises 16 residues. V trimming: 2 bases; J trimming: 2 bases; junction bases outside the gene matches: 7. Germline-derived CDR1 and CDR2 are WSHSY and SAAADI. CDR3 DNA sequence: TGCGCCAGCAGTGAGCCCCGAGACAGGGGAAACACTGAAGCTTTCTTT. Its translation is CASSEPRDRGNTEAFF.